Reported below is one T cell receptor beta chain. Antigen unknown. Assay execution took place at the deep level. The authors loaded around 190 ng DNA, roughly 27,000 T cell genomes, into sorted-subset replicate PCRs. TCRdb's copy holds only in-frame clones and misses some; the assay was immunoSEQ multiplex PCR. The data hold roughly 810,000 clones, with roughly 96% observed a single time. V lost 9 bases to trimming and J lost 6 bases; unmatched junction nucleotides: 11. Germline V gene data show CDR1 as MDHEN and CDR2 as SYDVKM. The CDR3 loop spans 14 amino acids. This sample is part of a study of shared clonotypes between healthy human individuals. Study-wide results and limits: Sampling covered blood only; tissue repertoires likely differ. There were few donors, and this limited the genetic and exposure-history diversity represented.

The naive CD8 subset, CD45RO-negative cells positively selected for CCR7, excluded terminally differentiated effector memory CD45RA+ cells. This clonotype was obtained from a man aged 30 to 45 in good health. Sequenced: naive CD8+ T cells sorted from blood. The chain combines TRBV28 with TRBJ1-5; 7 bases match TRBD1. The CDR3: CASRYRGVSQPQHF. The CDR3 DNA follows: TGTGCCAGTCGCTACAGGGGAGTAAGTCAGCCCCAGCATTTT.